This record covers a single T cell receptor (beta chain). What it binds is unknown. The CDR3 runs to 15 residues. J was trimmed by 4 bases and V by 6 bases; bases with no gene match: 9. The data derive from a study of T-cell memory formation after mild COVID-19. Study observations and caveats: While clones contracting from day 15 to 85 were balanced between CD4 and CD8, later expanders leaned CD4+. Contracting CD8+ clones were enriched in EMRA, CD4+ mainly in CM and EM. Some clones that responded were present in memory (sampled pre-infection), which suggests cross-reactive memory joined.

Via MiXCR, TCRdb re-called the 5' RACE reads, giving one row per CDR3 protein. The table has a few hundred thousand distinct CDR3 sequences, more than 20% seen once. The sample consisted of PBMCs or a T cell subset sorted from them (not recorded which). The chain has TRBV12-3 or TRBV12-4 and TRBJ2-5, with TRBD2 matching 9 bases. The TCR comes from an adult woman who had mild COVID-19 (a few samples of this study predate the infection). Cell type and time point are not known. CDR3: CASSRAGGPRETQYF. DNA for the CDR3: TGTGCCAGCAGCCGGGCGGGGGGGCCGAGAGAGACCCAGTACTTC.